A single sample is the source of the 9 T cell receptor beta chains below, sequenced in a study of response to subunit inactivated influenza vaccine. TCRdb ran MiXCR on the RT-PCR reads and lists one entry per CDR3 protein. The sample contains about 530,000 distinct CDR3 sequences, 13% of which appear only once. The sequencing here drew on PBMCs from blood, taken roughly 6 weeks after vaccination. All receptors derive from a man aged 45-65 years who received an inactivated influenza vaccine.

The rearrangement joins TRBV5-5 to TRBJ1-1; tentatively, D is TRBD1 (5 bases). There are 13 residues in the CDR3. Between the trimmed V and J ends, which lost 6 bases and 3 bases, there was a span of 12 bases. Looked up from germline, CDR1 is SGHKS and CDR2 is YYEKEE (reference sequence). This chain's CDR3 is CASINGGYTEAFF. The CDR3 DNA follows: TGTGCCAGCATAAATGGGGGATACACTGAAGCTTTCTTT.

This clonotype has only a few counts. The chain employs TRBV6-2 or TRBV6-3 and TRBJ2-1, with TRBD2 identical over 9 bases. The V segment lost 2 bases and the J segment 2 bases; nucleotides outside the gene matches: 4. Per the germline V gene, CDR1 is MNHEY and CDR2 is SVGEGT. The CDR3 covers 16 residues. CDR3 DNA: TGTGCCAGCAGTTACCCTCTAGCGGGGCCCTACAATGAGCAGTTCTTC. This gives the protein CASSYPLAGPYNEQFF.

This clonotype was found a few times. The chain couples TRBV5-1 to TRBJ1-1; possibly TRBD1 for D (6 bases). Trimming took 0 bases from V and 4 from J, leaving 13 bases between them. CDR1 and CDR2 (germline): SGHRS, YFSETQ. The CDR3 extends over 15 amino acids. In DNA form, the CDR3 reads TGCGCCAGCAGCTTGGCTTGGGGGGCAGGCACTGAAGCTTTCTTT. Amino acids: CASSLAWGAGTEAFF.

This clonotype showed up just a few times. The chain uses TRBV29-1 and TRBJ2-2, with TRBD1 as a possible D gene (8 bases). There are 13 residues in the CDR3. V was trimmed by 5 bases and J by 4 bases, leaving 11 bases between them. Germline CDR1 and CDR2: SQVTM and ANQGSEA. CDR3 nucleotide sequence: TGCAGCGTTAGCGGGACAGGCACCGGGGAGCTGTTTTTT. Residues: CSVSGTGTGELFF.

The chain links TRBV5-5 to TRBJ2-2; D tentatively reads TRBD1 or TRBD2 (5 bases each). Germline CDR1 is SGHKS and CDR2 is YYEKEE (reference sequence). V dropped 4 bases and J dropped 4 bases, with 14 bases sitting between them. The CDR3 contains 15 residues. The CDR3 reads CASSPGRSGTGELFF. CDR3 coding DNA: TGTGCCAGCAGCCCGGGACGGTCAGGCACCGGGGAGCTGTTTTTT. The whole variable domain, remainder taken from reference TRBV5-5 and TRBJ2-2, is DAGVTQSPTHLIKTRGQQVTLRCSPISGHKSVSWYQQVLGQGPQFIFQYYEKEERGRGNFPDRFSARQFPNYSSELNVNALLLGDSALYLCASSPGRSGTGELFFGEGSRLTVL.

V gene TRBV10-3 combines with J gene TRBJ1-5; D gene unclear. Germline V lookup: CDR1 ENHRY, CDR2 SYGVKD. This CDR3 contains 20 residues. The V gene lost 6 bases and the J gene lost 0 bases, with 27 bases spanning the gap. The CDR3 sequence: CAISATDPFLKPYSNQPQHF. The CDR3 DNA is TGTGCCATCAGCGCAACCGACCCTTTTTTAAAGCCCTATAGCAATCAGCCCCAGCATTTT.

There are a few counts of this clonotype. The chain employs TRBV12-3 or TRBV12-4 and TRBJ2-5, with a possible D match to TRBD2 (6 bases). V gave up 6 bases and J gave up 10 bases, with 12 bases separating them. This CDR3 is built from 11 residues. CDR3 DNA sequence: TGTGCCAGCAGCCAGCGGGCTGGCCAGTACTTC. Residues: CASSQRAGQYF.

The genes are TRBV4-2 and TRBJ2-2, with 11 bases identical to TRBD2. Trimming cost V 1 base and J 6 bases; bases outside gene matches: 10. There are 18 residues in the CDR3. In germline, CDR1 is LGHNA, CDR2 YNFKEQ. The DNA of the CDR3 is TGTGCCAGCAGCCAAGTTGGTAGCGGGAGGGCCGAGGCCGGGGAGCTGTTTTTT. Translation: CASSQVGSGRAEAGELFF.

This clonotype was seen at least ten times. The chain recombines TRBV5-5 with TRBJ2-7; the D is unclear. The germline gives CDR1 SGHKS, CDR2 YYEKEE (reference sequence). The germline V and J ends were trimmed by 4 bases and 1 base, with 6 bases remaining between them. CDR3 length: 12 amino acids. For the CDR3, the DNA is TGTGCCAGCAGCGCGCGATCCTACGAGCAGTACTTC. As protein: CASSARSYEQYF. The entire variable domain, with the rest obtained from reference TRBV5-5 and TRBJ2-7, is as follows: DAGVTQSPTHLIKTRGQQVTLRCSPISGHKSVSWYQQVLGQGPQFIFQYYEKEERGRGNFPDRFSARQFPNYSSELNVNALLLGDSALYLCASSARSYEQYFGPGTRLTVT.